This T cell receptor (beta chain) was found in a study of T cell clonality in common variable immunodeficiency. This clone has a count of ten or more. Its cognate antigen is unknown. Coverage ceases 3 residues before the CDR3 finishes, and the germline J gene fills in the end. Trimming took off 2 bases at V and 6 bases at J, with 13 bases between the two ends. Germline CDR1 and CDR2: GTSNPN and SVGIG (reference sequence). The CDR3 spans 13 residues. Data came from immunoSEQ multiplex PCR; TCRdb stores just in-frame clones and leaves some out. There are about 34,000 clones in the sample, none observed a single time. Study findings and constraints: Reportedly, TCR beta sequences from common variable immunodeficiency showed fewer deletions and N-nucleotide insertions.

This clonotype was sampled from a human donor with common variable immunodeficiency. V usage is TRBV30 and J usage is TRBJ1-2; no definite D call. Specimen: peripheral blood mononuclear cells. CDR3: CAWSIPGINGYTF. The CDR3 bases that were read are TGTGCCTGGAGTATCCCAGGAATAAATGGC.